The entry below describes one T cell receptor beta chain. Antigen unknown. A 5'RACE reaction primed in the constant segment made cDNA libraries of TCR alpha and TCR beta, and these carried sample barcodes and UMIs. Each CDR3 protein gets one entry after TCRdb re-called the 5' RACE reads with MiXCR. Among roughly 130,000 distinct CDR3 sequences, roughly 6.2% were seen once, and the ten largest hold approximately 2%. The entry originates in a study of T-cell memory formation after mild COVID-19. Findings and caveats of the study: Clones contracting over day 15 to 85 were CD4/CD8 balanced, with later expanders leaning CD4+. Researchers found some responding clones in pre-infection memory, a sign that cross-reactive memory joined. Mainly CM and EM harbored the contracting CD4+ clones; mainly EMRA harbored the CD8+ ones.

This CDR3 has 15 residues. Germline CDR1 and CDR2: SGHTA and FQGNSA. V lost 4 bases and J lost 5; bases outside the gene matches: 5. The sequenced sample was PBMCs or a T cell subset sorted from them (not recorded which). This clonotype was sampled from an adult woman who had mild COVID-19 (a few samples of this study predate the infection). Cell type and time point are not known. The chain combines TRBV7-2 with TRBJ2-1; 10 positions agree with TRBD2. CDR3 sequence reads: CASSSTSGVNNEQFF. CDR3 DNA sequence: TGTGCCAGCAGCTCAACTAGCGGGGTTAACAATGAGCAGTTCTTC.